The 9 T cell receptor beta chains presented below share a single source sample, sequenced in a study of CD8+CD57+ T cells in acquired aplastic anemia (dated by TCRdb to between 2017 and 2018). TCRdb shows the sequencer as Illumina HiSeq 2000. Profiling of TCR beta VDJ combinations and CDR3 sequences used genomic DNA as the template. TCRdb trimmed public reads at Q25 via fastp, called clones via MiXCR and kept in-frame beta chains. Entries are consolidated by CDR3 protein sequence, retaining the most common genes and DNA. The sample table lists about 190,000 distinct CDR3 sequences, 50% to 55% of them with a count of one. About a sixth of the sample belongs to the ten largest clones. Sequencing was performed on sorted CD4+, CD8+, or CD8+CD57+ T cells (not recorded which) from PBMCs. The receptors here all came from a human donor in good health, serving as a control.

Concerning this clonotype: A read error is possible here, since a much larger clone lies one base away. The chain carries TRBV6-6 and TRBJ2-1; 7 nucleotides match TRBD2. The CDR3 runs 14 residues. Germline lookup yields CDR1 MNHNY and CDR2 SVGAGI (reference sequence). The V gene end was trimmed by 7 bases and the J gene end by 6 bases; junction bases not matched to a gene: 9. CDR3 loop: CASIRSGGGNEQFF. CDR3 nucleotide sequence: TGTGCCAGCATCCGCTCAGGCGGGGGCAATGAGCAGTTCTTC.

This clonotype was observed many times. The chain carries TRBV7-6 and TRBJ1-5; D unclear. Germline CDR1 SGHVS, CDR2 FNYEAQ. The V and J ends lost 0 bases and 6 bases respectively, with 21 bases between them. This CDR3 spans 18 amino acids. The CDR3 loop reads CASSLAPPAPFMSQPQHF. The CDR3, as DNA: TGTGCCAGCAGCTTAGCCCCGCCGGCCCCCTTCATGAGTCAGCCCCAGCATTTT.

The rearrangement uses TRBV29-1 and TRBJ2-7; maybe TRBD2 (6 bases). Trimming took off 4 bases at V and 5 bases at J, with 15 bases between the two ends. The CDR3 sequence is 13 residues long. The germline gives CDR1 SQVTM, CDR2 ANQGSEA. CDR3 sequence reads: CSVVEGERNEQYF. The CDR3 coding sequence is TGCAGCGTTGTGGAGGGAGAACGGAACGAGCAGTACTTC.

The chain has TRBV6-1 and TRBJ1-5, with 8 bases that match TRBD1. Germline-derived CDR1 and CDR2 are MNHNS and SASEGT. The V gene end was trimmed by 3 bases and the J gene end by 5 bases; junction bases not matched to a gene: 6. This CDR3 spans 15 amino acids. The CDR3 reads CASSDGTGGDQPQHF. CDR3 DNA sequence: TGTGCCAGCAGTGATGGGACAGGAGGGGATCAGCCCCAGCATTTT.

The rearrangement links TRBV20-1 to TRBJ1-2; 7 bases are a match to TRBD1. Unmatched junction bases numbered 15, after V lost 3 bases and J lost 5 bases. Germline-derived CDR1 and CDR2 are DFQATT and SNEGSKA (reference sequence). The CDR3 sequence is 16 residues long. CDR3 bases: TGCAGTGCTAGCAACCGAGGGACAGCTATAGGATATGGCTACACCTTC. This encodes CSASNRGTAIGYGYTF.

This clonotype was seen only a few times. The chain carries TRBV28 and TRBJ1-2; D remains unclear. Germline V lookup: CDR1 MDHEN, CDR2 SYDVKM. The CDR3 consists of 14 residues. The CDR3 DNA follows: TGTGGAGCCGGAGGCCCCCTTACTAACTATGGCTACACCTTC. This codes for CGAGGPLTNYGYTF.

As for this clonotype: The limits of the CDR3 on the DNA are not certain, so only TCRdb's listed CDR3 is given. V is TRBV7-3 and J is TRBJ1-5; the D call in the table, TRBD1, was not verified against the DNA. From its first to its last residue, the CDR3 has 16 amino acids. Germline V gene sequence: CDR1 SGHTA, CDR2 FQGTGA. This CDR3 is CASSAFGSGGNQPQHF.

V gene TRBV7-9 combines with J gene TRBJ2-7, with D possibly TRBD2 on 7 matching bases. The germline V and J ends were trimmed by 1 base and 6 bases, with 13 bases remaining between them. The germline V gene encodes CDR1 SEHNR and CDR2 FQNEAQ (reference sequence). The CDR3 is 14 residues long. The CDR3 DNA sequence: TGTGCCAGCAGCTTAGGAGGGGGGGCATCCGAGCAGTACTTC. Translation gives CASSLGGGASEQYF.

This clonotype showed up many times. The rearrangement joins TRBV15 to TRBJ2-7, with D perhaps TRBD2 (5 bases). The germline V gene has CDR1 LNHNV and CDR2 YYDKDF (reference sequence). The CDR3 sequence is 11 residues long. With 6 bases removed from V and 6 bases from J, the gap between germline ends came to 9 bases. The CDR3 sequence: CATRYRGEQYF. CDR3 in DNA: TGTGCCACCAGGTACCGGGGCGAGCAGTACTTC. Full variable domain (missing parts from reference TRBV15 and TRBJ2-7): DAMVIQNPRYQVTQFGKPVTLSCSQTLNHNVMYWYQQKSSQAPKLLFHYYDKDFNNEADTPDNFQSRRPNTSFCFLDIRSPGLGDTAMYLCATRYRGEQYFGPGTRLTVT.